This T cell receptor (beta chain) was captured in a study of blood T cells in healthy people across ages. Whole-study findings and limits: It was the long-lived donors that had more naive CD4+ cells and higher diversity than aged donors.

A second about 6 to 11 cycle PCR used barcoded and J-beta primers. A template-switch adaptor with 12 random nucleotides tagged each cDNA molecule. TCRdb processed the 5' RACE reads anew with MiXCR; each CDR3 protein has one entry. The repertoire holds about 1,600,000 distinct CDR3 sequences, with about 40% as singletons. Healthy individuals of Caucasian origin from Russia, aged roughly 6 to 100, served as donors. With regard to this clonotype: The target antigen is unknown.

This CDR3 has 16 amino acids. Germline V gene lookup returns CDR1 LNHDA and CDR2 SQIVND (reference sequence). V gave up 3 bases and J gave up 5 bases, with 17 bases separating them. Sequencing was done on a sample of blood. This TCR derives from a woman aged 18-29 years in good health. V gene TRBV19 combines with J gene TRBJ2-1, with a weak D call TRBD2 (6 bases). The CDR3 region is CASSMRDSDAHNEQFF. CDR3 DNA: TGTGCCAGTAGTATGAGGGACTCCGACGCCCACAATGAGCAGTTCTTC. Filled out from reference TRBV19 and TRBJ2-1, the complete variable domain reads DGGITQSPKYLFRKEGQNVTLSCEQNLNHDAMYWYRQDPGQGLRLIYYSQIVNDFQKGDIAEGYSVSREKKESFPLTVTSAQKNPTAFYLCASSMRDSDAHNEQFFGPGTRLTVL.